The 17 T cell receptor beta chains given below trace back to one sample, sequenced in a study of blood T cell repertoires in COVID-19. Clones were sequenced by immunoSEQ multiplex PCR, and TCRdb holds only the in-frame ones, with some missing. The table records around 130,000 clones, 80% to 90% of them present only once. Material for sequencing was peripheral blood. These receptors originate from a human donor in a cohort sampled during active COVID-19.

V and J are TRBV10-3 and TRBJ2-7; 7 bases are a match to TRBD1. From germline, CDR1 is ENHRY and CDR2 SYGVKD. The CDR3 has 15 residues. Trimming at V came to 0 bases and at J to 5 bases, leaving 7 bases not matched to a gene. CDR3 coding DNA: TGTGCCATCAGTGAGTCGACAGGGAATTTAGACGAGCAGTACTTC. Translation: CAISESTGNLDEQYF.

V gene TRBV10-3 combines with J gene TRBJ2-3; a possible D gene is TRBD2 (6 bases). Germline CDR1 is ENHRY and CDR2 is SYGVKD. V was pared by 4 bases and J by 2 bases, with 13 bases between. The CDR3 spans 15 residues. CDR3 loop: CAISGRGLSTDTQYF. The CDR3 DNA is TGTGCCATCAGTGGACGGGGACTCTCCACAGATACGCAGTATTTT.

The chain combines TRBV7-2 with TRBJ2-7; maybe TRBD1 (5 bases). Germline loops: CDR1 SGHTA, CDR2 FQGNSA. The CDR3 spans 15 residues. The V end lost 5 bases, the J end lost 5 bases, and 19 bases lay between the germline ends. CDR3 protein: CASSRATQGYHEQYF. CDR3 coding DNA: TGTGCCAGCAGCCGCGCCACGCAGGGTTACCACGAGCAGTACTTC.

The chain joins TRBV6-2 or TRBV6-3 to TRBJ1-5, with D possibly TRBD1 on 6 matching bases. CDR1 is MNHEY and CDR2 is SVGEGT in the germline V gene. This CDR3 spans 16 amino acids. V was pared by 2 bases and J by 3 bases, with 14 bases between. The CDR3 DNA follows: TGTGCCAGCAGTTACCCCGGGGGGACAAACAATCAGCCCCAGCATTTT. Translating gives CASSYPGGTNNQPQHF.

This clone was detected only once. The V call is TRBV6-5, the J call TRBJ2-1; TRBD2 agrees at 7 bases. The CDR3 sequence is 13 residues long. The germline CDR1 and CDR2 sequences are MNHEY and SVGAGI. Trimming removed 6 bases from V and 9 bases from J; junction bases left unmatched: 8. CDR3 bases: TGTGCCAGCAGACGGACTGGCGGGGGTGAGCAGTTCTTC. Encoded protein: CASRRTGGGEQFF.

The chain employs TRBV19 and TRBJ2-2; 9 nucleotides line up with TRBD2. Losses at the gene ends were 6 bases for V and 5 bases for J; bases not matched to a gene: 13. This CDR3 is built from 17 residues. Germline CDR1 LNHDA, CDR2 SQIVND (reference sequence). The CDR3 DNA is TGTGCCAGTAGGCCAGAGCTAGCGGGGTTAGGGACCGGGGAGCTGTTTTTT. This sequence encodes CASRPELAGLGTGELFF.

The V call is TRBV18, the J call TRBJ2-4; a possible D gene is TRBD1 (6 bases). There are 19 residues in the CDR3. Germline CDR1 and CDR2: KGHSH and LQKENI. V was shortened by 0 bases and J by 0 bases, with 18 bases between the two germline ends. The CDR3 here is CASSPPVEWDTLAKNIQYF. DNA for the CDR3: TGTGCCAGCTCACCACCGGTAGAATGGGACACCTTAGCCAAAAACATTCAGTACTTC.

The rearrangement joins TRBV2 to TRBJ2-5, with a tentative D call TRBD2 (5 bases). V was trimmed by 6 bases and J by 6 bases, leaving 20 bases between them. CDR3 size: 15 residues. Per germline, CDR1 SNHLY and CDR2 FYNNEI. CDR3 sequence: CASRIEVGSGKTQYF. The CDR3 DNA reads as TGTGCCAGCAGAATCGAGGTTGGGTCGGGGAAGACCCAGTACTTC.

The CDR3 sequence: CASSLDSFLTDTQYF. CDR3 nucleotide sequence: TGTGCCAGCAGCTTGGACTCATTCCTCACAGATACGCAGTATTTT. The genes are TRBV5-5 and TRBJ2-3, with no clear D. This CDR3 comprises 15 residues. The germline V gene encodes CDR1 SGHKS and CDR2 YYEKEE (reference sequence). With 0 bases removed from V and 2 bases from J, the gap between germline ends came to 10 bases.

The V call is TRBV19, the J call TRBJ1-5, with 9 bases identical to TRBD1. CDR3 length equals 15 residues. Germline V gene lookup returns CDR1 LNHDA and CDR2 SQIVND (reference sequence). V was pared by 4 bases and J by 3 bases, with 4 bases of the junction left unmatched. CDR3 in amino acids: CASSRDREANQPQHF. CDR3 sequence (DNA): TGTGCCAGTAGTAGGGACAGGGAGGCCAATCAGCCCCAGCATTTT.

The rearrangement links TRBV2 to TRBJ1-6; a possible D gene is TRBD1 (5 bases). This CDR3 spans 14 amino acids. The germline V gene has CDR1 SNHLY and CDR2 FYNNEI. V dropped 6 bases and J dropped 10 bases, with 16 bases sitting between them. The CDR3 bases are TGTGCCAGCAGGAGTCCGCAGGGTAGCTCACCCCTCCACTTT. As protein: CASRSPQGSSPLHF.

J is TRBJ1-2 and V is TRBV4-2, with 8 positions matching TRBD1. The CDR3 spans 17 residues. The ends lost 0 bases at V and 5 bases at J; junction bases unmatched: 11. Germline V gene lookup returns CDR1 LGHNA and CDR2 YNFKEQ. CDR3 residues: CASSQDTTRQGIYGYTF. The DNA of the CDR3 is TGTGCCAGCAGCCAAGATACCACCCGACAGGGGATATATGGCTACACCTTC.

The chain employs TRBV9 and TRBJ2-7; a weak D match, TRBD2 (7 bases). V was trimmed by 4 bases and J by 2 bases, leaving 16 bases between them. The CDR3 has 15 amino acids. CDR1 is SGDLS, CDR2 YYNGEE, per germline. CDR3 sequence: CASSPGRGAPYEQYF. The DNA for the CDR3 is TGTGCCAGCAGCCCTGGTCGGGGGGCCCCCTACGAGCAGTACTTC.

This sequence joins TRBV18 and TRBJ1-1; D is undetermined. V was pared by 0 bases and J by 1 base, with 12 bases between. The germline CDR1 and CDR2 sequences are KGHSH and LQKENI. The CDR3 loop spans 16 amino acids. CDR3 residues: CASSPPYSPGNTEAFF. The CDR3 DNA is TGTGCCAGCTCACCACCGTATTCGCCGGGGAACACTGAAGCTTTCTTT.

The chain employs TRBV5-1 and TRBJ1-6, with D unclear. Per the germline V gene, CDR1 is SGHRS and CDR2 is YFSETQ. The CDR3 is made up of 15 amino acids. V was pared by 0 bases and J by 10 bases, with 14 bases between. In DNA form, the CDR3 reads TGCGCCAGCAGCTTGGAAGCCGGAGGTTGGTCACCCCTCCACTTT. It is translated as CASSLEAGGWSPLHF.

The chain links TRBV3-1 (or the pseudogene TRBV3-2) to TRBJ2-7; TRBD1 agrees at 10 bases. The length of the CDR3 is 14 residues. Germline CDR1 reads LGHDT; CDR2 reads YNNKEL (reference sequence). Unmatched junction bases numbered 4, after V lost 3 bases and J lost 5 bases. Here the CDR3 reads CASSQWTGGDEQYF. CDR3 bases: TGTGCCAGCAGCCAGTGGACAGGGGGGGACGAGCAGTACTTC.

The chain joins TRBV4-1 to TRBJ2-7; possibly TRBD1 for D (5 bases). Germline-derived CDR1 and CDR2 are MGHRA and YSYEKL. CDR3 length: 14 amino acids. V gave up 0 bases and J gave up 6 bases, with 12 bases separating them. Here the CDR3 DNA reads TGCGCCAGCAGCCAAGATCCCACAGGATCCGAGCAGTACTTC. It is translated as CASSQDPTGSEQYF.